These T cell receptor beta chains were read from a single sample in a study of CD4 and CD8 cells across lung adenocarcinoma regions. Using its own MiXCR run on the PCR reads, TCRdb lists one record per CDR3 protein. The data hold under 5,000 distinct CDR3 sequences, with about 61% observed a single time. The source material was CD4+ T cells from the margin of a lung tumor. The origin of the receptors is a male donor with lung adenocarcinoma. The CD4 and CD8 labels of this study may be unreliable. Each CDR3 is given with its conserved first and last residue. The D gene is left open where the match is weak. The size of a clone is reported for some rows only, either as once, few or many, or as a class for expanded clones.

v_gene: TRBV15
d_gene: NA
j_gene: TRBJ1-1
abundance: NA
CDR3nt: TGTGCCACCAGCAGAGATCCAACAGGGCACACTGAAGCTTTCTTT
CDR3aa: CATSRDPTGHTEAFF

v_gene: TRBV14
d_gene: NA
j_gene: TRBJ2-1
abundance: NA
CDR3nt: TGTGCCAGCAGCCAAGATCAGGGATGGCAGTTCTTC
CDR3aa: CASSQDQGWQFF

v_gene: TRBV6-1
d_gene: NA
j_gene: TRBJ2-2
abundance: NA
CDR3nt: TGTGCCAGCAGTGATTCGCGATATGCCGGGGAGCTGTTTTTT
CDR3aa: CASSDSRYAGELFF

v_gene: TRBV11-2
d_gene: NA
j_gene: TRBJ2-1
abundance: NA
CDR3nt: TGTGCCAGCAGCTTAGTCCGAAGTGAGCAGTTCTTC
CDR3aa: CASSLVRSEQFF

v_gene: TRBV10-1
d_gene: NA
j_gene: TRBJ2-2
abundance: NA
CDR3nt: TGCGCCAGCAGTGTGACCCTGAACACAGAGACGCTGTTTTTT
CDR3aa: CASSVTLNTETLFF

v_gene: TRBV7-6
d_gene: NA
j_gene: TRBJ2-1
abundance: large
CDR3nt: TGTGCCAGCAGCTTAGACCAGAACAATGAGCAGTTCTTC
CDR3aa: CASSLDQNNEQFF

v_gene: TRBV4-1
d_gene: TRBD1
j_gene: TRBJ2-1
abundance: NA
CDR3nt: TGCGCCAGCAGCCAAGATGGCCCCAGGGGGATGGCCTACAATGAGCAGTTCTTC
CDR3aa: CASSQDGPRGMAYNEQFF

v_gene: TRBV6-5
d_gene: NA
j_gene: TRBJ1-5
abundance: NA
CDR3nt: TGTGCCAGCAGTTCGGGGGGGACGGATCAGCCCCAGCATTTT
CDR3aa: CASSSGGTDQPQHF

v_gene: TRBV6-5
d_gene: NA
j_gene: TRBJ2-5
abundance: NA
CDR3nt: TGTGCCAGCAGTTACGGGGGTCGTCAAGAGACCCAGTACTTC
CDR3aa: CASSYGGRQETQYF

v_gene: TRBV6-1
d_gene: NA
j_gene: TRBJ1-1
abundance: few
CDR3nt: TGTGCCAGCAATAGAATCCTGGGGGACACTGAAGCTTTCTTT
CDR3aa: CASNRILGDTEAFF

v_gene: TRBV11-2
d_gene: TRBD1
j_gene: TRBJ1-2
abundance: NA
CDR3nt: TGTGCCAGCAGCTTCGCCGGGACAGGGGCCTATGGCTACACCTTC
CDR3aa: CASSFAGTGAYGYTF

v_gene: TRBV6-1
d_gene: TRBD2
j_gene: TRBJ2-2
abundance: few
CDR3nt: TGTGCCAGCAGTCGAATGACGGGGGGGAGCACCGGGGAGCTGTTTTTT
CDR3aa: CASSRMTGGSTGELFF

v_gene: TRBV5-6
d_gene: TRBD2
j_gene: TRBJ2-7
abundance: once
CDR3nt: TGTGCCAGCAGCTTGGCCGAGCGGGAGTATGAGCAGTACTTC
CDR3aa: CASSLAEREYEQYF

v_gene: TRBV6-1
d_gene: NA
j_gene: TRBJ2-7
abundance: NA
CDR3nt: TGTGCCAGCAGTGAAGCCATTAAGTCCGAGGGCGAGCAGTACTTC
CDR3aa: CASSEAIKSEGEQYF

v_gene: TRBV7-2
d_gene: NA
j_gene: TRBJ2-5
abundance: medium-sized
CDR3nt: TGTGCCAGCAGTCTGGCAGGGTGGGAGACCCAGTACTTC
CDR3aa: CASSLAGWETQYF

v_gene: TRBV12-3/TRBV12-4
d_gene: NA
j_gene: TRBJ1-5
abundance: NA
CDR3nt: TGTGCCAGCAGGGATGGGGGCCTAGATCAGCCCCAGCATTTT
CDR3aa: CASRDGGLDQPQHF

v_gene: TRBV12-3/TRBV12-4
d_gene: NA
j_gene: TRBJ2-4
abundance: NA
CDR3nt: TGTGCCAGCAGTCAGAGCCGTTATGTAGCCAAAAACATTCAGTACTTC
CDR3aa: CASSQSRYVAKNIQYF

v_gene: TRBV12-3/TRBV12-4
d_gene: NA
j_gene: TRBJ2-1
abundance: NA
CDR3nt: TGTGCCAGCACCCGGGAGAGGGGTTACAATGAGCAGTTCTTC
CDR3aa: CASTRERGYNEQFF

v_gene: TRBV6-4
d_gene: TRBD2
j_gene: TRBJ2-1
abundance: NA
CDR3nt: TGTGCCAGCAAAAGTGTAGCGGGAGCGAATGAGCAGTTCTTC
CDR3aa: CASKSVAGANEQFF

v_gene: TRBV7-2
d_gene: TRBD2
j_gene: TRBJ2-7
abundance: once
CDR3nt: TGTGCCAGCAGCTCACCGGGACTAAAATACGAGCAGTACTTC
CDR3aa: CASSSPGLKYEQYF

v_gene: TRBV3-1
d_gene: NA
j_gene: TRBJ2-5
abundance: NA
CDR3nt: TGTGCCAGCAGCCAAGTGGGCGGGATGGAGACCCAGTACTTC
CDR3aa: CASSQVGGMETQYF

v_gene: TRBV12-3/TRBV12-4
d_gene: NA
j_gene: TRBJ2-1
abundance: NA
CDR3nt: TGTGCCAGCAGTTTGGGGATAAGCGGTCGTTCCTCCTACAATGAGCAGTTCTTC
CDR3aa: CASSLGISGRSSYNEQFF

v_gene: TRBV6-5
d_gene: NA
j_gene: TRBJ2-5
abundance: once
CDR3nt: TGTGCCAGCAGTACTCGAGAGGAGCAGTACTTC
CDR3aa: CASSTREEQYF

v_gene: TRBV4-1
d_gene: TRBD2
j_gene: TRBJ2-3
abundance: NA
CDR3nt: TGCGCCAGCAGCCAGCCCGGGACTATAATCACAGATACGCAGTATTTT
CDR3aa: CASSQPGTIITDTQYF

v_gene: TRBV6-1
d_gene: TRBD2
j_gene: TRBJ2-3
abundance: NA
CDR3nt: TGTGCCAGCAGTGAAGGAACAAGGTCCAGCGGGAGTGCTGATACGCAGTATTTT
CDR3aa: CASSEGTRSSGSADTQYF

v_gene: TRBV5-1
d_gene: TRBD2
j_gene: TRBJ2-2
abundance: NA
CDR3nt: TGCGCCAGCACCCTGGGGACTAGCGGGACCCCGAACACCGGGGAGCTGTTTTTT
CDR3aa: CASTLGTSGTPNTGELFF

v_gene: TRBV10-2
d_gene: NA
j_gene: TRBJ1-5
abundance: NA
CDR3nt: TGCGCCAGCAGTGACACAGCAAATCAGCCCCAGCATTTT
CDR3aa: CASSDTANQPQHF

v_gene: TRBV6-1
d_gene: TRBD2
j_gene: TRBJ2-1
abundance: large
CDR3nt: TGTGCCAGCAGAGTCGGACTAGCGGGATACAATGAGCAGTTCTTC
CDR3aa: CASRVGLAGYNEQFF

v_gene: TRBV11-3
d_gene: NA
j_gene: TRBJ2-7
abundance: NA
CDR3nt: TGTGCCAGCAGCGAAAGACAGGGACTCCCCTACGAGCAGTACTTC
CDR3aa: CASSERQGLPYEQYF

v_gene: TRBV7-2
d_gene: TRBD2
j_gene: TRBJ2-1
abundance: NA
CDR3nt: TGTGCCAGCAGCTCGACTAGCGGGGGGGCGCTCAATGAGCAGTTATTC
CDR3aa: CASSSTSGGALNEQLF

v_gene: TRBV6-5
d_gene: NA
j_gene: TRBJ2-7
abundance: NA
CDR3nt: TGTGCCAGCAGTTACTCGAACCTGAAAGGGAACCCCTACGAGCAGTACTTC
CDR3aa: CASSYSNLKGNPYEQYF

v_gene: TRBV6-1
d_gene: TRBD1
j_gene: TRBJ1-2
abundance: NA
CDR3nt: TGTGCCAGCAGTATGGGGACAGACCCTAACTATGGCTACACCTTC
CDR3aa: CASSMGTDPNYGYTF

v_gene: TRBV6-1
d_gene: NA
j_gene: TRBJ2-6
abundance: few
CDR3nt: TGTGCCAGCAGTGATTCCAGCCGGGCTGGGGCCAACGTCCTGACTTTC
CDR3aa: CASSDSSRAGANVLTF

v_gene: TRBV6-5
d_gene: NA
j_gene: TRBJ2-1
abundance: NA
CDR3nt: TGTGCCAGCAGTTACTTAGACAGAGATTACAATGAGCAGTTCTTC
CDR3aa: CASSYLDRDYNEQFF

v_gene: TRBV6-1
d_gene: TRBD1
j_gene: TRBJ1-2
abundance: NA
CDR3nt: TGTGCCAGCAGTGAGCTTGGGACAGTTCGTTTTGGCTACACCTTC
CDR3aa: CASSELGTVRFGYTF

v_gene: TRBV7-2
d_gene: TRBD1
j_gene: TRBJ2-7
abundance: NA
CDR3nt: TGTGCCAGCAGCTTGTCCGGGACAGGATTCTACGAGCAGTACTTC
CDR3aa: CASSLSGTGFYEQYF

v_gene: TRBV6-5
d_gene: TRBD1
j_gene: TRBJ2-2
abundance: NA
CDR3nt: TGTGCCAGCAGTTCTGACAGGGTTGCGAAGGAGCTGTTTTTT
CDR3aa: CASSSDRVAKELFF

v_gene: TRBV7-2
d_gene: TRBD1
j_gene: TRBJ2-4
abundance: few
CDR3nt: TGTGCCAGCAGCTTAGTCACAGGGGGCGCGTGGAACATTCAGTACTTC
CDR3aa: CASSLVTGGAWNIQYF

v_gene: TRBV7-6
d_gene: NA
j_gene: TRBJ2-1
abundance: large
CDR3nt: TGTGCCAGCAGCTCACCTGGGGTAGGGTACAATGAGCAGTTCTTC
CDR3aa: CASSSPGVGYNEQFF

v_gene: TRBV10-3
d_gene: NA
j_gene: TRBJ2-5
abundance: NA
CDR3nt: TGTGCCAACACAAAGGGGGTAGGAAAGGAGACCCAGTACTTC
CDR3aa: CANTKGVGKETQYF

v_gene: TRBV11-3
d_gene: NA
j_gene: TRBJ2-7
abundance: NA
CDR3nt: TGTGCCAGCAGCTTAGATGAGATTGGCTACGAGCAGTACTTC
CDR3aa: CASSLDEIGYEQYF

v_gene: TRBV12-3/TRBV12-4
d_gene: NA
j_gene: TRBJ2-3
abundance: NA
CDR3nt: TGTGCCAGCAGTTTTCCAGGGACTGATACGCAGTATTTT
CDR3aa: CASSFPGTDTQYF

v_gene: TRBV6-1
d_gene: NA
j_gene: TRBJ2-3
abundance: few
CDR3nt: TGTGCCAGCCTATGGGTAGATACGCAGTATTTT
CDR3aa: CASLWVDTQYF

v_gene: TRBV6-1
d_gene: TRBD1
j_gene: TRBJ2-7
abundance: NA
CDR3nt: TGTGCCAGCAGGCATGGGGGACAGGGGGCCTACGAGCAGTACTTC
CDR3aa: CASRHGGQGAYEQYF

v_gene: TRBV12-3/TRBV12-4
d_gene: NA
j_gene: TRBJ2-5
abundance: once
CDR3nt: TGTGCCAGCAAAATAGGGCTGAACACGGAGACCCAGTACTTC
CDR3aa: CASKIGLNTETQYF

v_gene: TRBV7-7
d_gene: TRBD2
j_gene: TRBJ2-2
abundance: NA
CDR3nt: TGTGCTAGCAGCTCTGGGGGGGGAGGGACCGGGGAGCTGTTTTTT
CDR3aa: CASSSGGGGTGELFF

v_gene: TRBV10-2
d_gene: TRBD2
j_gene: TRBJ2-1
abundance: NA
CDR3nt: TGCGCCAGCGTGACTAGCATATTCAATGAGCAGTTCTTC
CDR3aa: CASVTSIFNEQFF

v_gene: TRBV12-3/TRBV12-4
d_gene: TRBD2
j_gene: TRBJ2-7
abundance: NA
CDR3nt: TGTGCCAGCAGACCTTTAGCGGGAGGGCCGGTCGAGCAGTACTTC
CDR3aa: CASRPLAGGPVEQYF

v_gene: TRBV11-1
d_gene: TRBD1
j_gene: TRBJ2-5
abundance: NA
CDR3nt: TGTGCCAGCAGCCGCGTGGGACAGGGTAAAGAGACCCAGTACTTC
CDR3aa: CASSRVGQGKETQYF

v_gene: TRBV7-2
d_gene: NA
j_gene: TRBJ2-1
abundance: NA
CDR3nt: TGTGCCAGCAGTTTCGAATGGGTGTACAATGAGCAGTTCTTC
CDR3aa: CASSFEWVYNEQFF

v_gene: TRBV4-1
d_gene: TRBD2
j_gene: TRBJ2-1
abundance: NA
CDR3nt: TGCGCCAGCAGCCCACCTCCAGCGGGAGCGGGCAATGAGCAGTTCTTC
CDR3aa: CASSPPPAGAGNEQFF

v_gene: TRBV6-1
d_gene: TRBD2
j_gene: TRBJ2-1
abundance: NA
CDR3nt: TGTGCCAGCAGCCCGGGGGGGGGTACCTACAATGAGCAGTTCTTC
CDR3aa: CASSPGGGTYNEQFF

v_gene: TRBV6-5
d_gene: NA
j_gene: TRBJ1-1
abundance: NA
CDR3nt: TGTGCCAGCAGTTACATTGGGAACACTGAAGCTTTCTTT
CDR3aa: CASSYIGNTEAFF